This T cell receptor beta chain appears in the sequencing data of a study of blood T cell repertoires in COVID-19. Whole-study context: Nucleic acid was either cDNA or gDNA, and it came from T cells, B-cell-depleted T cells, or PBMCs.

The protocol was immunoSEQ multiplex PCR, while the TCRdb copy is restricted to in-frame clones and leaves out a portion. The sample holds some 100,000 clones, approximately 92% seen once. There are 14 residues in the CDR3. With 4 bases removed from V and 5 bases from J, the gap between germline ends came to 15 bases. Germline CDR1 is SGHKS and CDR2 is YYEKEE (reference sequence). Only one count was recorded for this clone. The receptor comes from a man aged 70-80 years with acute or convalescent COVID-19. The V gene is TRBV5-5, the J gene TRBJ1-2, with D uncertain. Sequenced sample: peripheral blood. CDR3 residues: CASSPYTVTYGYTF. The DNA of the CDR3 is TGTGCCAGCAGCCCTTATACAGTAACTTATGGCTACACCTTC. Supplemented by reference TRBV5-5 and TRBJ1-2, the full variable domain reads DAGVTQSPTHLIKTRGQQVTLRCSPISGHKSVSWYQQVLGQGPQFIFQYYEKEERGRGNFPDRFSARQFPNYSSELNVNALLLGDSALYLCASSPYTVTYGYTFGSGTRLTVV.